This entry lists 8 T cell receptor beta chains sequenced from one sample in a study of cytomegalovirus exposure and HLA in healthy donors. PCR primers comprised 60 Vbeta and 13 Jbeta primers. Repertoires were generated with immunoSEQ multiplex PCR, while TCRdb's copy carries only in-frame clones and drops some. The sample contains approximately 70,000 clones, approximately 74% of which appear only once. Sequencing was performed on PBMCs. The receptors originated from a woman under 40 in good health and CMV-seropositive.

The rearrangement uses TRBV9 and TRBJ2-5; D gene uncertain. The germline CDR1 and CDR2 sequences are SGDLS and YYNGEE. The CDR3 length is 13 residues. V lost 4 bases and J 3 bases, leaving 10 bases between the germline ends. The CDR3 region has the DNA TGTGCCAGCAGCATCTCAGGTGAAGAGACCCAGTACTTC. Its translation is CASSISGEETQYF. Filled out from reference TRBV9 and TRBJ2-5, the complete variable domain reads DSGVTQTPKHLITATGQRVTLRCSPRSGDLSVYWYQQSLDQGLQFLIQYYNGEERAKGNILERFSAQQFPDLHSELNLSSLELGDSALYFCASSISGEETQYFGPGTRLLVL.

The CDR3 reads CASSNRDKGTEAFF. DNA of the CDR3: TGTGCCAGCAGCAATCGGGACAAAGGGACTGAAGCTTTCTTT. V and J are TRBV11-2 and TRBJ1-1; D might be TRBD1 (6 bases). Germline loops: CDR1 SGHAT, CDR2 FQNNGV. The CDR3 loop spans 14 amino acids. Deletions cut 5 bases from V and 5 bases from J, with 15 bases between.

CDR3 bases: TGTGCCAGCAGTCTCTCCTTCTCCTACGAGCAGTACTTC. The encoded protein is CASSLSFSYEQYF. This chain joins TRBV27 and TRBJ2-7; D is uncertain. In germline, CDR1 is MNHEY, CDR2 SMNVEV (reference sequence). The CDR3 totals 13 residues. V was cut by 5 bases and J by 0 bases, with 8 bases left in between.

In this sample, this clone turned up once. V is TRBV10-3 and J is TRBJ1-3; 10 nucleotides match TRBD1. V lost 6 bases, J lost 13 bases, and 12 bases stayed unmatched. The CDR3 consists of 14 residues. CDR1 is ENHRY, CDR2 SYGVKD, per germline. CDR3 residues: CAIRGTGEGGRIYF. The CDR3 bases are TGTGCCATCAGGGGGACAGGGGAAGGTGGTCGGATATATTTT.

This chain uses TRBV9 with TRBJ2-1; the match to TRBD1 covers 7 bases. The CDR3 sequence is 14 residues long. V trimming: 3 bases; J trimming: 6 bases; junction bases outside the gene matches: 6. Looked up from germline, CDR1 is SGDLS and CDR2 is YYNGEE. The DNA for the CDR3 is TGTGCCAGCAGCGCGTCGGGACAGTCCAATGAGCAGTTCTTC. It translates to CASSASGQSNEQFF.

This chain uses TRBV5-1 with TRBJ2-1, with D unresolved. The CDR3 extends over 15 amino acids. From germline, CDR1 is SGHRS and CDR2 YFSETQ. Trimming stripped 0 bases from V and 3 bases from J, with 10 bases between. The CDR3 bases are TGCGCCAGCAGCTTGGGCGGAACAAACTACAATGAGCAGTTCTTC. Amino acids: CASSLGGTNYNEQFF.

This sequence joins TRBV9 and TRBJ1-4, with D maybe TRBD1 (6 bases). Trimming removed 0 bases from V and 8 bases from J, with 14 bases in between. Per the germline V gene, CDR1 is SGDLS and CDR2 is YYNGEE. CDR3 length equals 15 residues. The CDR3 coding sequence is TGTGCCAGCAGCGTAGAAGGCAGGGGTAAGGAAAAACTGTTTTTT. Translation: CASSVEGRGKEKLFF. Variable domain in full (rest from reference TRBV9 and TRBJ1-4): DSGVTQTPKHLITATGQRVTLRCSPRSGDLSVYWYQQSLDQGLQFLIQYYNGEERAKGNILERFSAQQFPDLHSELNLSSLELGDSALYFCASSVEGRGKEKLFFGSGTQLSVL.

The V and J genes are TRBV30 and TRBJ2-1; TRBD2 is a possible D gene (6 bases). Germline CDR1 GTSNPN, CDR2 SVGIG (reference sequence). V shed 5 bases and J shed 6 bases, with 17 bases lying between them. This CDR3 has 14 amino acids. The CDR3 sequence is CAWDLKTRGNEQFF. Here the CDR3 DNA reads TGTGCCTGGGATCTTAAGACTAGGGGCAATGAGCAGTTCTTC.